The 21 T cell receptor beta chains below were found in one sample sequenced in a study of graft-versus-host responses after intestinal transplantation. Generated by immunoSEQ multiplex PCR, the TCRdb table keeps only in-frame clones and is missing some. Here the sample spans over 65,000 clones, about nine tenths being singletons. The source material was PBMCs, sampled 98 days after intestinal transplantation. The receptors were sampled from a human patient who received an intestinal transplant, so some T cells may come from the graft donor.

V and J are TRBV18 and TRBJ1-3; possible D gene TRBD1, 5 bases. Germline V CDR1 and CDR2: KGHSH, LQKENI. The CDR3 is 15 residues long. V was trimmed by 3 bases and J by 2 bases, leaving 11 bases between them. In DNA, the CDR3 is TGTGCCAGCTCACCCGTGGGGGGGACTGGAAACACCATATATTTT. Translated, it gives CASSPVGGTGNTIYF. The full variable domain, its missing parts supplied by reference TRBV18 and TRBJ1-3, is NAGVMQNPRHLVRRRGQEARLRCSPMKGHSHVYWYRQLPEEGLKFMVYLQKENIIDESGMPKERFSAEFPKEGPSILRIQQVVRGDSAAYFCASSPVGGTGNTIYFGEGSWLTVV.

V and J are TRBV5-5 and TRBJ2-3; 7 nucleotides agree with TRBD2. The germline CDR1 and CDR2 sequences are SGHKS and YYEKEE (reference sequence). The junction had 11 bases not matched to a gene; V was cut back by 4 bases and J by 3 bases. The CDR3 covers 16 residues. The CDR3, as DNA: TGTGCCAGCAGCAAGTGGACTAGTCGTGAGACAGATACGCAGTATTTT. This encodes CASSKWTSRETDTQYF.

The V call is TRBV13, the J call TRBJ1-6; unclear D gene. V gave up 2 bases and J gave up 6 bases, with 11 bases separating them. The CDR3 runs 15 residues. CDR1 and CDR2 (germline): PRHDT, FYEKMQ (reference sequence). The CDR3 sequence: CASSLNTAGNSPLHF. In DNA, the CDR3 is TGTGCCAGCAGCTTAAATACGGCGGGTAATTCACCCCTCCACTTT.

The rearrangement uses TRBV27 and TRBJ2-1, with 16 bases lining up with TRBD2. The trim removed 8 bases at V and 8 bases at J, leaving 12 bases unmatched. The CDR3 runs 17 residues. Per germline, CDR1 MNHEY and CDR2 SMNVEV (reference sequence). CDR3 amino acids: CASGFGGTSGRGYEQFF. For the CDR3, the DNA is TGTGCCAGCGGATTTGGGGGGACTAGCGGGAGGGGCTATGAGCAGTTCTTC.

The chain couples TRBV2 to TRBJ2-7, with 10 bases matching TRBD2. The CDR3 runs to 16 residues. Germline CDR1 reads SNHLY; CDR2 reads FYNNEI. With 5 bases clipped from V and 3 bases from J, the junction kept 10 bases outside the gene matches. CDR3 residues: CASSQTRTSGHYEQYF. CDR3 DNA sequence: TGTGCCAGCAGTCAGACCCGGACTAGCGGCCACTACGAGCAGTACTTC.

The chain links TRBV6-6 to TRBJ1-5; D possibly corresponds to TRBD1 (5 bases). The germline V gene has CDR1 MNHNY and CDR2 SVGAGI (reference sequence). The V and J ends lost 2 bases and 3 bases respectively, with 14 bases between them. The CDR3 is made up of 16 amino acids. The DNA for the CDR3 is TGTGCCAGCAGTTACGCTACAACAGGCCACAATCAGCCCCAGCATTTT. It encodes CASSYATTGHNQPQHF.

The chain couples TRBV28 to TRBJ1-1, with D hard to call. From germline, CDR1 is MDHEN and CDR2 SYDVKM. Deletions cut 3 bases from V and 2 bases from J, with 7 bases between. This CDR3 is built from 13 residues. CDR3 nucleotides: TGTGCCAGCAGTTTGTTGGGAAACACTGAAGCTTTCTTT. The encoded protein is CASSLLGNTEAFF. The whole variable domain, filled in from reference TRBV28 and TRBJ1-1, reads DVKVTQSSRYLVKRTGEKVFLECVQDMDHENMFWYRQDPGLGLRLIYFSYDVKMKEKGDIPEGYSVSREKKERFSLILESASTNQTSMYLCASSLLGNTEAFFGQGTRLTVV.

Only one count was recorded for this clone. This sequence joins TRBV6-5 and TRBJ2-1; D is tentatively TRBD1 or TRBD2 (5 bases each). Germline values: CDR1 MNHEY, CDR2 SVGAGI. There are 16 residues in the CDR3. V was trimmed by 4 bases and J by 7 bases, leaving 20 bases between them. CDR3 sequence reads: CASSSPLGEGLNEQFF. The CDR3 nucleotides read TGTGCCAGCAGTTCGCCTTTGGGGGAAGGGTTGAATGAGCAGTTCTTC.

The V gene is TRBV29-1, the J gene TRBJ2-1; 8 nucleotides agree with TRBD2. Looked up from germline, CDR1 is SQVTM and CDR2 is ANQGSEA. The CDR3 is 13 amino acids. The junction had 5 bases not matched to a gene; V was cut back by 6 bases and J by 4 bases. The chain's CDR3 is CSVQRETYNEQFF. For the CDR3, the DNA is TGCAGCGTCCAGCGGGAGACGTACAATGAGCAGTTCTTC.

This chain's CDR3 is CASSLGPLSGANVLTF. The DNA for the CDR3 is TGTGCCAGCAGCTTGGGGCCTCTCTCTGGGGCCAACGTCCTGACTTTC. This sequence joins TRBV5-4 and TRBJ2-6; no firm D call. The CDR3 has 16 residues. Trimming stripped 0 bases from V and 0 bases from J, with 7 bases between. Germline V gene sequence: CDR1 SGHNT, CDR2 YYREEE (reference sequence). Filled out from reference TRBV5-4 and TRBJ2-6, the complete variable domain reads ETGVTQSPTHLIKTRGQQVTLRCSSQSGHNTVSWYQQALGQGPQFIFQYYREEENGRGNFPPRFSGLQFPNYSSELNVNALELDDSALYLCASSLGPLSGANVLTFGAGSRLTVL.

The chain has TRBV5-4 and TRBJ2-1, with TRBD2 identical over 9 bases. This CDR3 region has 14 residues. Trimming cost V 2 bases and J 9 bases; bases outside gene matches: 6. Germline V gene data show CDR1 as SGHNT and CDR2 as YYREEE (reference sequence). DNA for the CDR3: TGTGCCAGCAGCTTTTTCGGGACTAGCAGTGAGCAGTTCTTC. Translating it yields CASSFFGTSSEQFF.

The chain employs TRBV7-6 and TRBJ2-1; either TRBD1 or TRBD2 may fit D (5 bases each). V lost 5 bases and J 0 bases, leaving 14 bases between the germline ends. Germline CDR1 and CDR2: SGHVS and FNYEAQ. The CDR3 covers 16 residues. In nucleotides, the CDR3 is TGTGCCAGCAGCCCCATTTGGGGACCCTCCTACAATGAGCAGTTCTTC. Translation: CASSPIWGPSYNEQFF.

The chain has TRBV12-5 and TRBJ1-1; no firm D call. Germline V gene lookup returns CDR1 LGHNT and CDR2 FRNRAP. V lost 5 bases and J 8 bases, leaving 9 bases between the germline ends. The CDR3 loop spans 11 amino acids. The CDR3, as DNA: TGTGCTAGTGGTCTTGTACCAGAAGCTTTCTTT. It specifies CASGLVPEAFF.

This clone was seen just once. DNA for the CDR3: TGTGCCAGCAGCCTGACGGACGAGCTCCGGGAGACCCAGTACTTC. This codes for CASSLTDELRETQYF. V usage is TRBV4-2 and J usage is TRBJ2-5, with unresolved D. The germline CDR1 and CDR2 sequences are LGHNA and YNFKEQ. V dropped 4 bases and J dropped 5 bases, with 17 bases sitting between them. The CDR3 is 15 residues long.

This chain uses TRBV15 with TRBJ2-2; tentative D call: TRBD1 (5 bases). Germline V gene sequence: CDR1 LNHNV, CDR2 YYDKDF (reference sequence). V was clipped by 0 bases and J by 6 bases, with 14 bases between them. CDR3 size: 16 residues. The DNA of the CDR3 is TGTGCCACCAGCAGAGAGAGCAGGGTGAGAGCCGGGGAGCTGTTTTTT. It specifies CATSRESRVRAGELFF.

The V call is TRBV19, the J call TRBJ1-1, with D uncertain. The germline V and J ends were trimmed by 1 base and 1 base, with 1 base remaining between them. Germline CDR1 is LNHDA and CDR2 is SQIVND (reference sequence). The CDR3 sequence is 12 residues long. CDR3 protein: CASSIGNTEAFF. Written as DNA, the CDR3 is TGTGCCAGTAGTATAGGGAACACTGAAGCTTTCTTT.

The chain has TRBV6-5 and TRBJ1-2; D is possibly TRBD1 (6 bases). Germline CDR1 and CDR2: MNHEY and SVGAGI. Deletions cut 4 bases from V and 4 bases from J, with 16 bases between. CDR3 length: 15 amino acids. CDR3 amino acids: CASSLLSGGGYGYTF. DNA for the CDR3: TGTGCCAGCAGTTTATTAAGCGGGGGCGGCTATGGCTACACCTTC.

The chain recombines TRBV19 with TRBJ2-5; 12 bases align to TRBD2. Germline assignment: CDR1 LNHDA and CDR2 SQIVND (reference sequence). The length of the CDR3 is 15 residues. The V gene end was trimmed by 3 bases and the J gene end by 5 bases; junction bases not matched to a gene: 4. This CDR3 is CASSISSGGEETQYF. In nucleotides, the CDR3 is TGTGCCAGTAGTATTTCTAGCGGGGGGGAGGAGACCCAGTACTTC.

The genes are TRBV7-2 and TRBJ2-3; 10 bases are a match to TRBD2. V lost 3 bases, J lost 2 bases, and 2 bases stayed unmatched. Germline CDR1 is SGHTA and CDR2 is FQGNSA. This CDR3 is built from 15 residues. CDR3 coding DNA: TGTGCCAGCAGCTTGACTAGCGGGTACACAGATACGCAGTATTTT. It specifies CASSLTSGYTDTQYF.

The gene calls are TRBV5-4 and TRBJ2-1; possibly TRBD1 or TRBD2 for D (6 bases each). Germline CDR1 SGHNT, CDR2 YYREEE (reference sequence). This CDR3 is built from 14 residues. V was shortened by 2 bases and J by 6 bases, with 12 bases between the two germline ends. CDR3 DNA: TGTGCCAGCAGCTTCCCAGGAGGGGGCAATGAGCAGTTCTTC. Protein product: CASSFPGGGNEQFF. The complete variable domain, with remaining parts taken from reference TRBV5-4 and TRBJ2-1, reads ETGVTQSPTHLIKTRGQQVTLRCSSQSGHNTVSWYQQALGQGPQFIFQYYREEENGRGNFPPRFSGLQFPNYSSELNVNALELDDSALYLCASSFPGGGNEQFFGPGTRLTVL.

J is TRBJ2-1 and V is TRBV11-3, with 8 nucleotides matching TRBD2. Germline-derived CDR1 and CDR2 are SGHNT and YENEEA. This CDR3 comprises 16 residues. V lost 5 bases, J lost 5 bases, and 11 bases stayed unmatched. CDR3 protein: CASSPHGGRFHNEQFF. The CDR3 DNA sequence: TGTGCCAGCAGCCCCCATGGCGGGAGGTTCCACAATGAGCAGTTCTTC. Together with reference TRBV11-3 and TRBJ2-1, the CDR3 gives the full variable domain: EAGVVQSPRYKIIEKKQPVAFWCNPISGHNTLYWYLQNLGQGPELLIRYENEEAVDDSQLPKDRFSAERLKGVDSTLKIQPAELGDSAVYLCASSPHGGRFHNEQFFGPGTRLTVL.